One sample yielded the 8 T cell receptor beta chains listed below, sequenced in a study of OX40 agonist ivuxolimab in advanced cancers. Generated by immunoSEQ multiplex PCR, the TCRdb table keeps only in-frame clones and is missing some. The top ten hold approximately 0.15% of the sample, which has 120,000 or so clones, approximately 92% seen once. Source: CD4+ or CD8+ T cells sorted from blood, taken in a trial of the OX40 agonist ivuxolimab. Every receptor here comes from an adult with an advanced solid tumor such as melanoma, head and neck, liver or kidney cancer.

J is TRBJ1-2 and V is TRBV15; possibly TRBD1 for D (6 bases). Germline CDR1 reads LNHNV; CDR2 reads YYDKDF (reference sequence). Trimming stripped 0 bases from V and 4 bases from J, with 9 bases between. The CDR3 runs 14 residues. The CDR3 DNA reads TGTGCCACCAGCAGAGAACGACAGGTCTATGGCTACACCTTC. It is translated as CATSRERQVYGYTF.

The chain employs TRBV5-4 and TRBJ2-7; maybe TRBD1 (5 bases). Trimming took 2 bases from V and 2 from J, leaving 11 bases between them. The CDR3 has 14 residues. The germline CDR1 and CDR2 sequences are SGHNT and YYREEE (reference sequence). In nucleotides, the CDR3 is TGTGCCAGCAGCTTAGTAGGGGTCGCCTACGAGCAGTACTTC. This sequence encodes CASSLVGVAYEQYF.

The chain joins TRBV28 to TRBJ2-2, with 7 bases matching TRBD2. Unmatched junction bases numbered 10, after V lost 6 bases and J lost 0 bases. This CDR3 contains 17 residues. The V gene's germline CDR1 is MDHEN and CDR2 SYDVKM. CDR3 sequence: CASRVVAGDANTGELFF. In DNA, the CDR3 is TGTGCCAGCAGGGTCGTGGCGGGGGACGCGAACACCGGGGAGCTGTTTTTT.

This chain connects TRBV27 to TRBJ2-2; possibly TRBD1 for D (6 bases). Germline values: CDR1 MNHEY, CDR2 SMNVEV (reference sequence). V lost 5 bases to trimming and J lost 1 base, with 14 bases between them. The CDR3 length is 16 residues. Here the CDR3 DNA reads TGTGCCAGCAGTCCAAGGGGGAACTTGAACACCGGGGAGCTGTTTTTT. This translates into CASSPRGNLNTGELFF.

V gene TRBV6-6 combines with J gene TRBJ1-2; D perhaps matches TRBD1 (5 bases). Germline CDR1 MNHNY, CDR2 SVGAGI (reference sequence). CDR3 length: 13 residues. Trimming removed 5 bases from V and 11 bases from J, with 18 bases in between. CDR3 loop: CASSPPGEGKYTF. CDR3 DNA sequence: TGTGCCAGCAGTCCTCCGGGCGAGGGGAAATACACCTTC.

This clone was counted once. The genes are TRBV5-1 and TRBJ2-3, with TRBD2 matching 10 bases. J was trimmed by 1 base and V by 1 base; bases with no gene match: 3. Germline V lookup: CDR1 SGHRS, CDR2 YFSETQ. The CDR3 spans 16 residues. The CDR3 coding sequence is TGCGCCAGCAGCTTGTCCGGACTAGCGGGCACAGATACGCAGTATTTT. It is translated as CASSLSGLAGTDTQYF.

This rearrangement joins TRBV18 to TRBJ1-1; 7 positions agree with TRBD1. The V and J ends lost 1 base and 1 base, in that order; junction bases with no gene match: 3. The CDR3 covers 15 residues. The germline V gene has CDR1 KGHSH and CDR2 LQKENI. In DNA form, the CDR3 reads TGTGCCAGCTCACCACAGGAGGGGGCGAACACTGAAGCTTTCTTT. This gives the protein CASSPQEGANTEAFF. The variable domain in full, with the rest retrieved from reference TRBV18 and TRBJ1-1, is NAGVMQNPRHLVRRRGQEARLRCSPMKGHSHVYWYRQLPEEGLKFMVYLQKENIIDESGMPKERFSAEFPKEGPSILRIQQVVRGDSAAYFCASSPQEGANTEAFFGQGTRLTVV.

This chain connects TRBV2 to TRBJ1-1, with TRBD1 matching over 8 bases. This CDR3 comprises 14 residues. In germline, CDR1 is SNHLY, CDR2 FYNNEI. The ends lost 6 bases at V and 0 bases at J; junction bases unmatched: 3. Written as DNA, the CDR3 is TGTGCCAGCAGCTTGACAGGGGTGAACACTGAAGCTTTCTTT. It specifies CASSLTGVNTEAFF.